This passage covers 9 T cell receptor beta chains from one sample sequenced in a study of breast tumors, draining lymph nodes, adjacent tissues. The lymph nodes were axillary draining lymph nodes from breast cancer patients. TCRdb re-analysed the multiplex PCR reads in MiXCR, keeping a single row per CDR3 protein. The repertoire has around 250,000 distinct CDR3 sequences, roughly a third of them found once; the top ten carry approximately 3.5%. The material sequenced was axillary lymph node tissue. These receptors were taken from a female donor with breast cancer. Some clones in this sample may be carry-over from other donors' samples.

This clonotype showed up just a few times. This chain connects TRBV18 to TRBJ1-3; 7 nucleotides line up with TRBD1. From germline, CDR1 is KGHSH and CDR2 LQKENI. V was pared by 5 bases and J by 0 bases, with 7 bases of the junction left unmatched. The CDR3 spans 16 residues. Here the CDR3 reads CASSYYRGDSGNTIYF. The CDR3 DNA reads TGTGCCAGCTCATACTACAGGGGCGACTCTGGAAACACCATATATTTT.

On this clonotype itself: This may arise from a read error, as a much more abundant clone is one base away. The V and J genes are TRBV9 and TRBJ1-2, with 9 bases matching TRBD1. V shed 4 bases and J 6 bases; nucleotides not matched to a gene: 13. Germline-derived CDR1 and CDR2 are SGDLS and YYNGEE. The CDR3 contains 16 residues. CDR3 amino acids: CASSHRTGVSPDGYTF. CDR3 bases: TGTGCCAGCAGCCACCGGACAGGGGTTAGCCCTGATGGCTACACCTTC.

This clonotype was seen repeatedly, ten times or more. The chain carries TRBV19 and TRBJ1-6, with 10 bases matching TRBD1. Germline CDR1 is LNHDA and CDR2 is SQIVND (reference sequence). CDR3 length equals 18 residues. J was trimmed by 0 bases and V by 5 bases; bases with no gene match: 7. The CDR3: CASSPGTGVSSYNSPLHF. As DNA, the CDR3 is TGTGCCAGTAGTCCCGGGACAGGGGTCAGCTCCTATAATTCACCCCTCCACTTT. Complete variable domain (other parts from reference TRBV19 and TRBJ1-6): DGGITQSPKYLFRKEGQNVTLSCEQNLNHDAMYWYRQDPGQGLRLIYYSQIVNDFQKGDIAEGYSVSREKKESFPLTVTSAQKNPTAFYLCASSPGTGVSSYNSPLHFGNGTRLTVT.

There are many counts of this clonotype. V is TRBV5-1 and J is TRBJ2-5; a weak D match, TRBD1 (6 bases). Trimming removed 4 bases at V and 5 bases at J, with 12 bases between. Germline V gene data show CDR1 as SGHRS and CDR2 as YFSETQ. The CDR3 loop spans 13 amino acids. Here the CDR3 DNA reads TGCGCCAGCAGCATCTTAAGGGGGGAGACCCAGTACTTC. Translation gives CASSILRGETQYF.

This clonotype was seen ten or more times. The J gene is TRBJ2-7, the V gene TRBV2; 9 bases are a match to TRBD1. The CDR3 has 14 residues. V shed 6 bases and J 3 bases; nucleotides not matched to a gene: 6. Germline lookup yields CDR1 SNHLY and CDR2 FYNNEI. In DNA, the CDR3 is TGTGCCAGCAGCTTGACAGGGGGAAACTACGAGCAGTACTTC. As protein: CASSLTGGNYEQYF.

This clonotype was recorded many times. A read error may produce the germline difference seen at one junction end. This chain connects TRBV5-1 to TRBJ2-1; a possible D gene is TRBD2 (7 bases). There are 13 residues in the CDR3. Germline loops: CDR1 SGHRS, CDR2 YFSETQ. The CDR3 sequence is CANSLGGGYPQFF. In nucleotides, the CDR3 is TGCGCCAACAGCTTGGGCGGGGGCTACCCCCAGTTCTTC.

This clonotype has more than one count but fewer than ten. V usage is TRBV28 and J usage is TRBJ2-3; 8 bases agree with TRBD2. The ends lost 11 bases at V and 2 bases at J; junction bases unmatched: 6. Germline CDR1 is MDHEN and CDR2 is SYDVKM. This CDR3 has 13 amino acids. The CDR3 is CAGALADTDTQYF. For the CDR3, the DNA is TGTGCCGGAGCACTAGCGGACACAGATACGCAGTATTTT.

This clonotype was seen many times. The chain recombines TRBV7-3 with TRBJ2-2; TRBD1 agrees at 7 bases. After removal of 5 bases from V and 4 bases from J, the junction contained 4 bases not matched to a gene. The germline CDR1 and CDR2 sequences are SGHTA and FQGTGA. The CDR3 has 14 residues. The CDR3 DNA reads TGTGCCAGCAGCCGGGACAGAATCACCGGGGAGCTGTTTTTT. Protein sequence: CASSRDRITGELFF.

The rearrangement uses TRBV6-5 and TRBJ1-5; 8 nucleotides match TRBD1. V was clipped by 6 bases and J by 0 bases; unmatched bases: 7. The germline gives CDR1 MNHEY, CDR2 SVGAGI. The CDR3 consists of 16 residues. In DNA, the CDR3 is TGTGCCAGCAGCCGACAGGGGTATTATAGCAATCAGCCCCAGCATTTT. Its translation: CASSRQGYYSNQPQHF.